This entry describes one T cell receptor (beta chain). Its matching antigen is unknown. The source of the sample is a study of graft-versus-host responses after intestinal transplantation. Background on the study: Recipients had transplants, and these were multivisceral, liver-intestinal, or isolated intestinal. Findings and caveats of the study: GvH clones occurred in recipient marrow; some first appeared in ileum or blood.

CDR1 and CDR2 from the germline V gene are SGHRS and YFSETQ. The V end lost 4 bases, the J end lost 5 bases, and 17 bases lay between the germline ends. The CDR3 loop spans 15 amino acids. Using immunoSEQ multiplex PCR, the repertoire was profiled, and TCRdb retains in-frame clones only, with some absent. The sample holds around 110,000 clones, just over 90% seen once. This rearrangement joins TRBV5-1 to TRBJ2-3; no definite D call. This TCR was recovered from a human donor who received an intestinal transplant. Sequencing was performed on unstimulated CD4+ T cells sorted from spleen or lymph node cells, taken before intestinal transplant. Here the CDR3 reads CASSQAWPGVDTQYF. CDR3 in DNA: TGCGCCAGCAGCCAAGCTTGGCCGGGTGTAGATACGCAGTATTTT.